This T cell receptor beta chain was obtained from a study of T cells in Graves' hyperthyroidism and ophthalmopathy. In the study overall: Peripheral blood was secured at the point of initial diagnosis, before any treatment. Study-level results: The model identified upcoming ophthalmopathy a median approximately seven months ahead of onset.

Lactation, pregnancy, other autoimmune disease or uncontrolled infection led to exclusion of patients. Together with thyroid ultrasound, orbital computed tomography, serum thyroxine and TRAb, clinical symptoms were used for diagnoses. The CDR3 spans 16 residues. V shed 4 bases and J shed 0 bases, with 12 bases lying between them. The V gene's germline CDR1 is MNHEY and CDR2 SMNVEV (reference sequence). This clonotype was picked up many times. The target antigen is unknown. TCR beta CDR3 regions were amplified from RNA. First-round RT-PCR targeting the TCR CDR3 was performed with the HTBI primer set. TCRdb re-analysed the multiplex PCR reads in MiXCR, keeping a single row per CDR3 protein. The table shows hundreds of thousands of distinct CDR3 sequences, with about 13% occurring only once.

Input material: blood. The rearrangement links TRBV27 to TRBJ1-4; weak D call: TRBD1 (6 bases). This TCR came from a woman aged 18-29 years with Graves' hyperthyroidism. CDR3 bases: TGTGCCAGCAGTTCCCTGGGACACGCAACTAATGAAAAACTGTTTTTT. It is translated as CASSSLGHATNEKLFF.